A single sample gave rise to the 9 T cell receptor beta chains below, sequenced in a study of blood T cells in healthy people across ages. With a J-beta primer mix and a sample-barcoded 5' primer, a second PCR ran about 7 to 12 cycles. One entry per CDR3 protein results from TCRdb running MiXCR on the 5' RACE reads. Altogether approximately 1,700,000 distinct CDR3 sequences are present, roughly 43% being singletons, with the ten largest covering roughly 23%. The sequencing input was blood. Receptors originate from a human donor in good health.

This clonotype was recorded many times. The V gene is TRBV7-2, the J gene TRBJ2-7, with D possibly matching TRBD1 (6 bases). V gave up 5 bases and J gave up 0 bases, with 11 bases separating them. CDR1 and CDR2 (germline): SGHTA, FQGNSA. The CDR3 consists of 14 residues. CDR3 region: CASSKNRDSYEQYF. CDR3 sequence (DNA): TGTGCCAGCAGCAAAAACAGGGACTCCTACGAGCAGTACTTC.

This clonotype was found a few times. The conserved phenylalanine or tryptophan normally closing the CDR3 is absent here, so this likely arose from a read error. The chain recombines TRBV24-1 with TRBJ1-2; 10 nucleotides line up with TRBD1. The CDR3 spans 16 residues. Germline V gene data show CDR1 as KGHDR and CDR2 as SFDVKD. The trim removed 4 bases at V and 7 bases at J, leaving 11 bases unmatched. The CDR3 spells CATSDRGQGGRFGYTC. CDR3 nucleotides: TGTGCCACCAGTGACCGCGGACAGGGGGGACGATTTGGCTACACCTGC.

The rearrangement joins TRBV7-9 to TRBJ2-1, with 8 bases fitting TRBD1. The ends lost 5 bases at V and 4 bases at J; junction bases unmatched: 7. Germline CDR1 and CDR2: SEHNR and FQNEAQ (reference sequence). The CDR3 contains 15 residues. The CDR3 coding sequence is TGTGCCAGCAGCGGGGGACAGGTCCGTTACAATGAGCAGTTCTTC. This encodes CASSGGQVRYNEQFF.

This clonotype appeared a few times. The chain employs TRBV7-2 and TRBJ2-1; D may be TRBD1 or TRBD2 (5 bases each). CDR1 and CDR2 from the germline V gene are SGHTA and FQGNSA. V shed 5 bases and J shed 7 bases, with 21 bases lying between them. The CDR3 runs 16 residues. CDR3 protein: CASSKTRGEGLNEQFF. As DNA, the CDR3 is TGTGCCAGCAGCAAGACCCGAGGAGAGGGGCTGAATGAGCAGTTCTTC.

There are a few counts of this clonotype. The genes are TRBV29-1 and TRBJ1-2; D is undetermined. From germline, CDR1 is SQVTM and CDR2 ANQGSEA. V was cut by 3 bases and J by 6 bases, with 14 bases left in between. CDR3 length: 13 residues. The CDR3: CSVEDRAADGYTF. DNA of the CDR3: TGCAGCGTTGAGGATAGGGCGGCGGATGGCTACACCTTC.

This clonotype was seen a few times. The rearrangement links TRBV7-2 to TRBJ1-2; TRBD1 is a possible D gene (5 bases). This CDR3 is built from 14 residues. The germline V and J ends were trimmed by 4 bases and 1 base, with 10 bases remaining between them. Germline V lookup: CDR1 SGHTA, CDR2 FQGNSA. In DNA, the CDR3 is TGTGCCAGCAGCTCCCGACAGAATAACTATGGCTACACCTTC. Protein: CASSSRQNNYGYTF. Full variable domain (remainder filled in from reference TRBV7-2 and TRBJ1-2): GAGVSQSPSNKVTEKGKDVELRCDPISGHTALYWYRQSLGQGLEFLIYFQGNSAPDKSGLPSDRFSAERTGGSVSTLTIQRTQQEDSAVYLCASSSRQNNYGYTFGSGTRLTVV.

This clonotype turned up a few times. The rearrangement joins TRBV29-1 to TRBJ1-2; possible D gene TRBD1, 5 bases. In germline, CDR1 is SQVTM, CDR2 ANQGSEA. Trimming left V 3 bases short and J 8 bases short, with 19 bases between. The CDR3 has 14 residues. The CDR3 DNA reads TGCAGCGTTGATTTTAGTAGGGAGGGGAGAGGCTACACCTTC. Protein: CSVDFSREGRGYTF.

The CDR3, as DNA: TGTGCCAGCAGCAGGGGACTCTCGGCCTCCTACGAGCAGTACTTC. This translates into CASSRGLSASYEQYF. V and J are TRBV11-2 and TRBJ2-7; tentatively, D is TRBD2 (6 bases). The CDR3 length is 15 residues. Germline V CDR1 and CDR2: SGHAT, FQNNGV. V was shortened by 5 bases and J by 0 bases, with 14 bases between the two germline ends.

This clonotype was counted between two and nine times. With a much larger clone just one base away, this may be a read error. The chain recombines TRBV12-3 or TRBV12-4 with TRBJ1-2; D possibly corresponds to TRBD1 (5 bases). The CDR3 has 13 amino acids. Trimming took 11 bases from V and 8 from J, leaving 21 bases between them. The CDR3 nucleotides read TGTGCCGGCGCCGGGACCTCCGGAGGGGGCTACACCTTC. This encodes CAGAGTSGGGYTF.